Following are 11 T cell receptor beta chains from one sample sequenced in a study of T cell changes during pregnancy in multiple sclerosis. The table came from immunoSEQ multiplex PCR; TCRdb's copy has only in-frame clones and leaves some out. Of around 42,000 clones in the sample, around 90% are singletons; the top ten hold about 0.51%. The source material was CD4+ T cells from peripheral blood mononuclear cells, sampled in the second trimester of pregnancy. The origin of the receptors is a female donor in good health, enrolled as a control in a pregnancy study.

V is TRBV29-1 and J is TRBJ1-1, with a weak D call TRBD1 (6 bases). Trimming shortened V by 0 bases and J by 1 base, and 12 bases separated the two germline ends. Per the germline V gene, CDR1 is SQVTM and CDR2 is ANQGSEA. The length of the CDR3 is 15 residues. The CDR3 here is CSVEEQGKANTEAFF. In DNA form, the CDR3 reads TGCAGCGTTGAAGAGCAGGGGAAGGCGAACACTGAAGCTTTCTTT.

The V and J genes are TRBV29-1 and TRBJ2-3; 12 positions agree with TRBD2. Germline lookup yields CDR1 SQVTM and CDR2 ANQGSEA. The CDR3 sequence is 14 residues long. The trim removed 7 bases at V and 4 bases at J, leaving 6 bases unmatched. The CDR3 DNA is TGCAGCGCGGGACTAGCGGGCTCCCCAGATACGCAGTATTTT. Protein: CSAGLAGSPDTQYF.

The V call is TRBV18, the J call TRBJ2-3, with TRBD1 identical over 7 bases. The junction had 11 bases not matched to a gene; V was cut back by 3 bases and J by 2 bases. Germline CDR1 KGHSH, CDR2 LQKENI. The CDR3 sequence is 17 residues long. CDR3 residues: CASSPVRRDSFTDTQYF. The CDR3 nucleotides read TGTGCCAGCTCACCGGTCCGCCGGGACAGCTTCACAGATACGCAGTATTTT.

On this clone itself: The junction does not match germline at one end; this may be a read error. The genes are TRBV11-1 and TRBJ1-2, with 8 bases aligning to TRBD1. The germline V gene encodes CDR1 SGHAT and CDR2 FQDESV (reference sequence). There are 10 residues in the CDR3. CDR3 DNA: TGTGCCAGCACCCGGGACAGGTTCATCTTC. It encodes CASTRDRFIF.

The chain uses TRBV7-2 and TRBJ2-3, with D perhaps matching TRBD2 (7 bases). Trimming took off 3 bases at V and 0 bases at J, with 19 bases between the two ends. The germline V gene has CDR1 SGHTA and CDR2 FQGNSA. CDR3 length: 18 residues. This CDR3 is CASSLSLGGGISTDTQYF. CDR3 DNA: TGTGCCAGCAGCTTGTCATTAGGGGGAGGGATCAGCACAGATACGCAGTATTTT.

The J gene is TRBJ1-1, the V gene TRBV11-2, with unresolved D. The CDR3 is made up of 14 amino acids. CDR1 is SGHAT, CDR2 FQNNGV, per germline. With 5 bases removed from V and 5 bases from J, the gap between germline ends came to 15 bases. The CDR3: CASSPRLAGTEAFF. DNA of the CDR3: TGTGCCAGCAGCCCCCGTCTAGCGGGAACTGAAGCTTTCTTT.

This chain joins TRBV2 and TRBJ2-1; TRBD2 matches at 14 bases. The germline V gene encodes CDR1 SNHLY and CDR2 FYNNEI. The CDR3 is 15 residues long. The ends lost 5 bases at V and 8 bases at J; junction bases unmatched: 5. The DNA for the CDR3 is TGTGCCAGCAGTAAGACTAGCGGGGGGGCTTATGAGCAGTTCTTC. It specifies CASSKTSGGAYEQFF. The full variable domain, its missing parts supplied by reference TRBV2 and TRBJ2-1, is EPEVTQTPSHQVTQMGQEVILRCVPISNHLYFYWYRQILGQKVEFLVSFYNNEISEKSEIFDDQFSVERPDGSNFTLKIRSTKLEDSAMYFCASSKTSGGAYEQFFGPGTRLTVL.

This clone turned up a few times. The chain combines TRBV9 with TRBJ2-2; unclear D gene. Germline lookup yields CDR1 SGDLS and CDR2 YYNGEE. The CDR3 totals 16 residues. Between the trimmed V and J ends, which lost 1 base and 3 bases, there was a span of 13 bases. The CDR3 region is CASSVQVSPHTGELFF. In DNA, the CDR3 is TGTGCCAGCAGCGTACAGGTCTCCCCCCACACCGGGGAGCTGTTTTTT.

This clone was seen only once. This chain links TRBV9 with TRBJ1-4; D is unresolved. CDR1 and CDR2 from the germline V gene are SGDLS and YYNGEE. The ends were cut back, 4 bases at V and 0 bases at J, with 10 bases in the middle. The CDR3 loop spans 15 amino acids. CDR3 DNA sequence: TGTGCCAGCAGCTTCAGAGGGACAACTAATGAAAAACTGTTTTTT. Translated, it gives CASSFRGTTNEKLFF.

The CDR3 here is CASSGTSTFSYNEQFF. In DNA form, the CDR3 reads TGTGCCAGCAGCGGGACTAGCACTTTCTCCTACAATGAGCAGTTCTTC. This sequence joins TRBV7-6 and TRBJ2-1; the match to TRBD2 covers 9 bases. This CDR3 has 16 residues. Germline V gives CDR1 SGHVS, CDR2 FNYEAQ. V shed 5 bases, J shed 0 bases, and the junction held 5 bases outside the gene matches. Full variable domain (remainder filled in from reference TRBV7-6 and TRBJ2-1): GAGVSQSPRYKVTKRGQDVALRCDPISGHVSLYWYRQALGQGPEFLTYFNYEAQQDKSGLPNDRFSAERPEGSISTLTIQRTEQRDSAMYRCASSGTSTFSYNEQFFGPGTRLTVL.

V is TRBV18 and J is TRBJ1-2; possible D gene TRBD1, 5 bases. Germline V gives CDR1 KGHSH, CDR2 LQKENI. The length of the CDR3 is 14 residues. Trimming removed 2 bases at V and 3 bases at J, with 10 bases between. In DNA form, the CDR3 reads TGTGCCAGCTCACCAACCAGGGCGGACTATGGCTACACCTTC. Translating gives CASSPTRADYGYTF.